The 5 T cell receptor beta chains in this list originate from one sample, sequenced in a study of blood T cell repertoires in COVID-19. Assay used: immunoSEQ multiplex PCR; TCRdb lists only in-frame clones, some missing. The table records hundreds of thousands of clones, about nine tenths of them present only once. Sequencing used peripheral blood. The origin of the receptors is a woman in her 70s with COVID-19, enrolled during active disease.

The V call is TRBV7-9, the J call TRBJ1-1; D not certain. Germline V lookup: CDR1 SEHNR, CDR2 FQNEAQ (reference sequence). Trimming left V 5 bases short and J 4 bases short, with 17 bases between. The CDR3 covers 15 residues. CDR3 sequence reads: CASSPSGDLGTEAFF. The DNA for the CDR3 is TGTGCCAGCAGCCCGTCCGGGGATCTTGGCACTGAAGCTTTCTTT.

The genes are TRBV7-2 and TRBJ1-2; 9 bases map to TRBD1. The CDR3 is 15 residues long. After removal of 1 base from V and 8 bases from J, the junction contained 8 bases not matched to a gene. CDR1 and CDR2 (germline): SGHTA, FQGNSA. CDR3 sequence reads: CASSLVSGQGIGYTF. CDR3 coding DNA: TGTGCCAGCAGCTTAGTTTCGGGACAGGGTATCGGCTACACCTTC.

This clone turned up a few times. Other DNA sequences within the sample encode an identical CDR3. This chain joins TRBV19 and TRBJ1-1; D not certain. The germline gives CDR1 LNHDA, CDR2 SQIVND (reference sequence). CDR3 length equals 13 residues. Trimming left V 4 bases short and J 1 base short, with 7 bases between. CDR3 in DNA: TGTGCCAGTAGTACAAGACAGAACACTGAAGCTTTCTTT. Translation: CASSTRQNTEAFF.

The chain uses TRBV24-1 and TRBJ2-1; weak D call: TRBD1 (7 bases). This CDR3 comprises 17 residues. Germline CDR1 reads KGHDR; CDR2 reads SFDVKD. V gave up 0 bases and J gave up 7 bases, with 18 bases separating them. The CDR3 region has the DNA TGTGCCACCAGTGATTTGGGTGGAGGGGGCGCTGGGAATGAGCAGTTCTTC. This translates into CATSDLGGGGAGNEQFF.

This rearrangement joins TRBV11-2 to TRBJ1-3; TRBD1 is a possible D gene (6 bases). V was trimmed by 5 bases and J by 4 bases, leaving 12 bases between them. This CDR3 spans 14 amino acids. In germline, CDR1 is SGHAT, CDR2 FQNNGV. Here the CDR3 reads CASSPQTGGNTIYF. CDR3 sequence (DNA): TGTGCCAGCAGCCCGCAGACAGGCGGAAACACCATATATTTT. The full variable domain, with the rest looked up from reference TRBV11-2 and TRBJ1-3, is EAGVAQSPRYKIIEKRQSVAFWCNPISGHATLYWYQQILGQGPKLLIQFQNNGVVDDSQLPKDRFSAERLKGVDSTLKIQPAKLEDSAVYLCASSPQTGGNTIYFGEGSWLTVV.